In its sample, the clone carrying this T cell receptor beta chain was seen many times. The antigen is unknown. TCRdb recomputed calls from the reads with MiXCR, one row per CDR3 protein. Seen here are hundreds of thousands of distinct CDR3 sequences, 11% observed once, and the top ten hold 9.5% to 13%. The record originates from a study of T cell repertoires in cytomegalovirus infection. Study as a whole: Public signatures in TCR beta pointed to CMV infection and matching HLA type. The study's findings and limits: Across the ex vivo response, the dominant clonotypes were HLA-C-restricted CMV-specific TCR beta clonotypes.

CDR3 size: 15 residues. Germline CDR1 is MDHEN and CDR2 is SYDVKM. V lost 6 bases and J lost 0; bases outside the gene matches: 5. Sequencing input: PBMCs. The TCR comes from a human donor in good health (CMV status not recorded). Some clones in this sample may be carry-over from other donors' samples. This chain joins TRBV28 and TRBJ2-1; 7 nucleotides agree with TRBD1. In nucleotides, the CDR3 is TGTGCCAGCAGCTCCGACAGGGTCTCCTACAATGAGCAGTTCTTC. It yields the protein CASSSDRVSYNEQFF.